The subject of this entry is one T cell receptor beta chain. Its antigen is not identified. This specimen comes from a study of T cell repertoires in cytomegalovirus infection. Findings of the study overall: HLA-C-restricted CMV clonotypes gave the most frequent clonotype in two of eight donors.

TCRdb used MiXCR to reprocess the reads, holding one entry per CDR3 protein. The sample contains over 100,000 distinct CDR3 sequences, around 31% of which appear only once. This CDR3 region has 16 residues. CDR1 and CDR2 (germline): MDHEN, SYDVKM. V trimming: 2 bases; J trimming: 6 bases; junction bases outside the gene matches: 9. The material sequenced was CD8+ T cells from cultured PBMCs, taken from culture after CMV antigen stimulation. The sequence derives from a human donor in good health (CMV status not recorded). Some clones in this sample may be carry-over from other donors' samples. V is TRBV28 and J is TRBJ2-1; TRBD1 aligns across 8 bases. The CDR3 loop is CASSLPGQGSSNEQFF. DNA of the CDR3: TGTGCCAGCAGTTTACCCGGACAGGGTTCTTCCAATGAGCAGTTCTTC.